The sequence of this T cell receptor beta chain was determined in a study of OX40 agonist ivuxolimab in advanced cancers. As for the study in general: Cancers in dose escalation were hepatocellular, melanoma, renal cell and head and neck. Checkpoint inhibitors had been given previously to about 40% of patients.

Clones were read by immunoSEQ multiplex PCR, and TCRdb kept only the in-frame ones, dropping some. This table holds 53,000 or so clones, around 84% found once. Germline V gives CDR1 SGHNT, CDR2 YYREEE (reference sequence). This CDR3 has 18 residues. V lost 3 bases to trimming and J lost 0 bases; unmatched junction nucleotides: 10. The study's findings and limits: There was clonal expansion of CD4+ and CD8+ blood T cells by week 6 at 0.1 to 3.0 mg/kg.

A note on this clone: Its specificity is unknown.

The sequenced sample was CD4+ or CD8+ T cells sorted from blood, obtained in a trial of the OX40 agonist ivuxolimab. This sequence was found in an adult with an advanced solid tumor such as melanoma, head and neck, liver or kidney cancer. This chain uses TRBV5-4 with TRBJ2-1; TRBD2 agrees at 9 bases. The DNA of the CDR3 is TGTGCCAGCAGCTCGGGGACTAGCAGAAACCCCTCCTACAATGAGCAGTTCTTC. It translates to CASSSGTSRNPSYNEQFF.